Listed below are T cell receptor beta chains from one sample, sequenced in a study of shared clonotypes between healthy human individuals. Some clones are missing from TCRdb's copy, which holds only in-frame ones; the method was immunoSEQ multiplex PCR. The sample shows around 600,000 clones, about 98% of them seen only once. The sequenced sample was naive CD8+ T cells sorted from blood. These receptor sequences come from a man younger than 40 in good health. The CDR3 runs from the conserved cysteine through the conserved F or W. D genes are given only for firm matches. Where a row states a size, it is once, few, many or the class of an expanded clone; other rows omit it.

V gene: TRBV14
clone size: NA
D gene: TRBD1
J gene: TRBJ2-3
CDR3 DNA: TGTGCCAGCAGCCAGACGACAGGGGCGTACGCAGATACGCAGTATTTT
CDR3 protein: CASSQTTGAYADTQYF

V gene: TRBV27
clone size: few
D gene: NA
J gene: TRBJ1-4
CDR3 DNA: TGTGCCAGCAGTTTATTAGGGGAAGAGGAAAAACTGTTTTTT
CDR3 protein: CASSLLGEEEKLFF

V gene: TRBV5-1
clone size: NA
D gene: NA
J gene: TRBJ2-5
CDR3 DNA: TGCGCCAGTCGACTAGAGCAAGAGACCCAGTACTTC
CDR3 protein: CASRLEQETQYF

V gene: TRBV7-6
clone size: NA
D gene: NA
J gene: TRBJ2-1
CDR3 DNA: TGTGCCAGCAGAAAAGCGGAGTACTCCTACAATGAGCAGTTCTTC
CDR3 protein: CASRKAEYSYNEQFF

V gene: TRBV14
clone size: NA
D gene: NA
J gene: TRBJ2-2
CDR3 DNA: TGTGCCAGCAGCCAAGAAGCAGCGGGCGTCGGGGAGCTGTTTTTT
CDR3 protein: CASSQEAAGVGELFF

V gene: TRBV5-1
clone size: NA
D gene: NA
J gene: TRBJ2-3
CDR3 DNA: TGCGCCAGCACAGAGGGCACAGATACGCAGTATTTT
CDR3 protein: CASTEGTDTQYF

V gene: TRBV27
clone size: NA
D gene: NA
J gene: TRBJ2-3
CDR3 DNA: TGTGCCAGCAGTTTCAGTAGGACAGATACGCAGTATTTT
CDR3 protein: CASSFSRTDTQYF

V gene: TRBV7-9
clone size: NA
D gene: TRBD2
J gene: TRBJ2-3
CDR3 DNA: TGTGCCAGCAGCGAACCGAGCGGGGTCACAGATACGCAGTATTTT
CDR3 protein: CASSEPSGVTDTQYF

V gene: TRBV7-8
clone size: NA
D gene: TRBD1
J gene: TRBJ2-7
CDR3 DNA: TGTGCCAGCAGCAACCCCAGGGGGCTTGAGCAGTACTTC
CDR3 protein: CASSNPRGLEQYF

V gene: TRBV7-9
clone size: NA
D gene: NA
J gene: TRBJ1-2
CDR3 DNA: TGTGCCAGCAGCTTATTGGAGCGCAGAGTAGATGGCTACACCTTC
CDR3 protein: CASSLLERRVDGYTF

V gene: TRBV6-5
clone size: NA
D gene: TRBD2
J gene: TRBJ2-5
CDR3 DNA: TGTGCCAGCAGTTCCGGGACTAGCGGGACTCAAGAGACCCAGTACTTC
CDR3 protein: CASSSGTSGTQETQYF

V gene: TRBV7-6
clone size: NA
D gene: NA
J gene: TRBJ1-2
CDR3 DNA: TGTGCCAGCAGCCCTGCCACCGACTATGGCTACACCTTC
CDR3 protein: CASSPATDYGYTF

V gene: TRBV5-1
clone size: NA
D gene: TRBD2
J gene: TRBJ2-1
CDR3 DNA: TGCGCCAGCAGCGTACCCCAAAGCGGGAGTGGTTACAATGAGCAGTTCTTC
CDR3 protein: CASSVPQSGSGYNEQFF

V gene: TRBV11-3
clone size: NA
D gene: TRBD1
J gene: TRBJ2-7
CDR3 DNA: TGTGCCAGCAGCCCCCGGGACAGTCCCTACGAGCAGTACTTC
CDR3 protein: CASSPRDSPYEQYF

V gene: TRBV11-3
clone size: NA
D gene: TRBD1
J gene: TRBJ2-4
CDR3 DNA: TGTGCCAGCAGCCTTGGACAGGCGGAGTGGGACATTCAGTACTTC
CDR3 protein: CASSLGQAEWDIQYF

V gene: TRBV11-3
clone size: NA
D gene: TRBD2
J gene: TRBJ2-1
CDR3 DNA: TGTGCCAGCTCTGAGTGGGGGGGCAATGAGCAGTTCTTC
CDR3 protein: CASSEWGGNEQFF

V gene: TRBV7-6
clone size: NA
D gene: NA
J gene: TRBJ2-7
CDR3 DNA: TGTGCCAGCAGCTGGACACCTTCCCGGTCCGAGCAGTACTTC
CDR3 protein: CASSWTPSRSEQYF

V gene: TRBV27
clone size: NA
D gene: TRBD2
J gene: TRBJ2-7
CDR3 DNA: TGTGCCAGCAGTTTTGGGACTAGAAACGAGCAGTACTTC
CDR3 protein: CASSFGTRNEQYF

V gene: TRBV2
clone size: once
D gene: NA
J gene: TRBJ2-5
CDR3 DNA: TGTGCCAGCAGTGGACAGGCCGGAGGGGAGACCCAGTACTTC
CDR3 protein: CASSGQAGGETQYF

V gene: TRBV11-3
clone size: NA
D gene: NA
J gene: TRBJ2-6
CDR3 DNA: TGTGCCAGCAGCTTAGCTACCCTCTCTGGGGCCAACGTCCTGACTTTC
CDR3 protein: CASSLATLSGANVLTF

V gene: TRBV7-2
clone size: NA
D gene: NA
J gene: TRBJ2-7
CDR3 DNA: TGTGCCACCTCAGGCGCTACCTACGAGCAGTACTTC
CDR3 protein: CATSGATYEQYF

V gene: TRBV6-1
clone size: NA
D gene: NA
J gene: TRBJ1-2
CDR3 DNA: TGTGCCAGCAGTGAAGTGTCAGCAAACTATGGCTACACCTTC
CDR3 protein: CASSEVSANYGYTF

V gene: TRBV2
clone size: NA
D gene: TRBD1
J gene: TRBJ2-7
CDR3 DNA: TGTGCCAGCAGTGGCCGGGACAGGGATTACGAGCAGTACTTC
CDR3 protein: CASSGRDRDYEQYF

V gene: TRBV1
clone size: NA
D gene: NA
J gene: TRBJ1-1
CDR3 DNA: TGCACCAGCAGCCCCCCGTTTGGGGGCCCCAACACTGAAGCTTTCTTT
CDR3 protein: CTSSPPFGGPNTEAFF

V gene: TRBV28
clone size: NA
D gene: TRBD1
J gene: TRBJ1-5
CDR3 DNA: TGTGCCAGCAGTCCCCGGACAGGGGGCTGGTTAGGCAATCAGCCCCAGCATTTT
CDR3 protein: CASSPRTGGWLGNQPQHF

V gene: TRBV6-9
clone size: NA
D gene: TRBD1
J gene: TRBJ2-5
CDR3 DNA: TGTGCCAGCAGCTTACTAATGCGACAGGGTGGCGAGACCCAGTACTTC
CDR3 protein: CASSLLMRQGGETQYF

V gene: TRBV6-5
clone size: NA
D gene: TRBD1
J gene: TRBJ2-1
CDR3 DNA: TGTGCCAGCAGCCCCCCGACAGGGCATAATGAGCAGTTCTTC
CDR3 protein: CASSPPTGHNEQFF

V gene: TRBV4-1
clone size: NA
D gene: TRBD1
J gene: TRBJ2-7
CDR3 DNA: TGCGCCAGCAGCCAAGTCGACAGGGGGCGTTACGAGCAGTACTTC
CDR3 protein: CASSQVDRGRYEQYF

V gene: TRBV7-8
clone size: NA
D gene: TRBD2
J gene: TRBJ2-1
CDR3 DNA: TGTGCCAGCAGCTTAGATACTAGCGGGTATAATGTCGGTGAGCAGTTCTTC
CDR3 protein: CASSLDTSGYNVGEQFF

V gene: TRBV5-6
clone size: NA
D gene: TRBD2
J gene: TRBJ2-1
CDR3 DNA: TGTGCCAGCAGTCCTGGACTAGCCGCCTACAATGAGCAGTTCTTC
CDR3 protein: CASSPGLAAYNEQFF

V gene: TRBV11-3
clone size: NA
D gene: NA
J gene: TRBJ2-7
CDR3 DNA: TGTGCCAGCAGCTTAGGAGCTACCTACGAGCAGTACTTC
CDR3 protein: CASSLGATYEQYF

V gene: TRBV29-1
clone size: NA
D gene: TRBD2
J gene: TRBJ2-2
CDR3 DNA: TGCAGCGTTGAAGATAGCCTAGCGGGTAACACCGGGGAGCTGTTTTTT
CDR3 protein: CSVEDSLAGNTGELFF

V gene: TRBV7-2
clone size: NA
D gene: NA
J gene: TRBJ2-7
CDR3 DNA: TGTGCCAGCAGCTCCCGGGTTGCAGGCGAAATTCTCTACGAGCAGTACTTC
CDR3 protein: CASSSRVAGEILYEQYF

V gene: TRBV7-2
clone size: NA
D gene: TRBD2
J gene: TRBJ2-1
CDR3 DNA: TGTGCCAGCAGCCCAGGGACTAGCGGGAGACTAGAGGGTGAGCAGTTCTTC
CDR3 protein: CASSPGTSGRLEGEQFF

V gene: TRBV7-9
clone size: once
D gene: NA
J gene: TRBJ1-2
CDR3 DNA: TGTGCCAGCAGCTCCGCTCGGCAGATGGGGGGCTACACCTTC
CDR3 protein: CASSSARQMGGYTF

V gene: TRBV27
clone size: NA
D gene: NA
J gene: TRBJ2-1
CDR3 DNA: TGTGCCACCGGCCACAATGAGCAGTTCTTC
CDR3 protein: CATGHNEQFF

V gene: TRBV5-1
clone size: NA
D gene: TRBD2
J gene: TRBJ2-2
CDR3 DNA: TGCGCCAGCAGCTTCAGGCTAGCGGGAGCGAACACCGGGGAGCTGTTTTTT
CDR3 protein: CASSFRLAGANTGELFF

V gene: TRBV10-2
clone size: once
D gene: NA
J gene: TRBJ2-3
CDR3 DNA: TGCGCCAGCAGCTCCAATGGAGATACGCAGTATTTT
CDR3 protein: CASSSNGDTQYF

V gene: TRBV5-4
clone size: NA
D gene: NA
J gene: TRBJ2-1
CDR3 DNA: TGTGCCAGCAGCTTGGGACCAGCGTTGGGCGAGCAGTTCTTC
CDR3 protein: CASSLGPALGEQFF

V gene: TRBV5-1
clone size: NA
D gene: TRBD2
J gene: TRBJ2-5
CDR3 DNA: TGCGCCAGCAGCTTGGTCCTAGCGGGAGGTCAAGAGACCCAGTACTTC
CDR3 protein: CASSLVLAGGQETQYF

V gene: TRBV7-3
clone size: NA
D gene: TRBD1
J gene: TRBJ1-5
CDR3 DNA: TGTGCCAGTGGACAGGGTAAAAGATGCTTGCCCCAGCATTTT
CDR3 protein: CASGQGKRCLPQHF

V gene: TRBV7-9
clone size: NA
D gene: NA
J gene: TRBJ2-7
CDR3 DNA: TGTGCCAGCAGCCTAGGGTCAAGCGAGCAGTACTTC
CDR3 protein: CASSLGSSEQYF

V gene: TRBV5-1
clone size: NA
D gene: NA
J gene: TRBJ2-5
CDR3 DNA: TGCGCCAGCAGCTTGGCAGGGTTTGACGAGACCCAGTACTTC
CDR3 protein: CASSLAGFDETQYF

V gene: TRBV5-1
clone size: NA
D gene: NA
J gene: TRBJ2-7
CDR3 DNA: TGCGCCAGCAGCCCAACAGGGCGGAACGAGCAGTACTTC
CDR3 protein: CASSPTGRNEQYF

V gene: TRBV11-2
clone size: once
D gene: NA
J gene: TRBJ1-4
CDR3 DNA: TGTGCCAGCAGCTTAGACAGGGGAGTCGATGAAAAACTGTTTTTT
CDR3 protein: CASSLDRGVDEKLFF

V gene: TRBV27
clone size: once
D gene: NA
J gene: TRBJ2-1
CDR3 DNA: TGTGCCAGCAGTTCAACAGGGCCCAATGAGCAGTTCTTC
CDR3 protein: CASSSTGPNEQFF

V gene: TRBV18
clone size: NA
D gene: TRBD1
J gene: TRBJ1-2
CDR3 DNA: TGTGCCAGCTCACCGCCGGGACAGCAACTTTATGGCTACACCTTC
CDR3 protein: CASSPPGQQLYGYTF

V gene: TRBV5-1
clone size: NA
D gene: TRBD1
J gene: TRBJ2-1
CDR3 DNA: TGCGCCAGCAGCCCCGGACAGGGAGGAAGCAATGAGCAGTTCTTC
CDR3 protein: CASSPGQGGSNEQFF

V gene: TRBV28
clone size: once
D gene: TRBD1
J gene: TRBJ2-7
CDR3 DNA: TGTGCCAGCACCTGGGACAGGACAACAATCGATTACGAGCAGTACTTC
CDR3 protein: CASTWDRTTIDYEQYF

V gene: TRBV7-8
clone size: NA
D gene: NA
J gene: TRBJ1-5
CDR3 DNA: TGTGCCAGCAGCCCTGTTCTTAGCAATCAGCCCCAGCATTTT
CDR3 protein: CASSPVLSNQPQHF

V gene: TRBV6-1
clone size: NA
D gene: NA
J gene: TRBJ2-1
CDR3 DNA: TGTGCCAGCAGTGGATCGTATAAGATTTTCCACAATGAGCAGTTCTTC
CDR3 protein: CASSGSYKIFHNEQFF

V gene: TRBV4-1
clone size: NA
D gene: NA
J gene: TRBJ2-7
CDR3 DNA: TGCGCCAGCAGCCCCCGCACAGGGACCTACGAGCAGTACTTC
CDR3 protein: CASSPRTGTYEQYF

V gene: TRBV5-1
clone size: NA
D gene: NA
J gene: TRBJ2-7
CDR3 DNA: TGCGCCAGCAGCTGGGACCGGGGTCTCATCTACGAGCAGTACTTC
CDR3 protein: CASSWDRGLIYEQYF

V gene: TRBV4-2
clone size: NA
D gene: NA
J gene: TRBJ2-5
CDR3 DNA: TGTGCCAGCAGCCAAGTTCCAGAGACCCAGTACTTC
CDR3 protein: CASSQVPETQYF